The 17 T cell receptor beta chains presented below share a single source sample, sequenced in a study of blood T cell repertoires in COVID-19. Sequenced by immunoSEQ multiplex PCR; TCRdb stores in-frame clones only, minus some. The sample holds about 410,000 clones, 86% seen once. Material: peripheral blood. These receptors came from a woman in her twenties or thirties with active or convalescent COVID-19.

V gene TRBV30 combines with J gene TRBJ2-7; TRBD2 might be the D (5 bases). Trimming removed 0 bases at V and 1 base at J, with 10 bases between. The CDR3 sequence is 14 residues long. The germline CDR1 and CDR2 sequences are GTSNPN and SVGIG (reference sequence). The CDR3 loop is CAWSVESGSYEQYF. The CDR3 nucleotides are TGTGCCTGGAGTGTAGAGAGCGGTTCCTACGAGCAGTACTTC.

This rearrangement joins TRBV27 to TRBJ2-3; 11 bases map to TRBD2. The germline CDR1 and CDR2 sequences are MNHEY and SMNVEV (reference sequence). There are 17 residues in the CDR3. V lost 0 bases, J lost 3 bases, and 5 bases stayed unmatched. The CDR3: CASSLSLASGRTDTQYF. CDR3 nucleotide sequence: TGTGCCAGCAGTTTATCGTTGGCTAGCGGGAGGACAGATACGCAGTATTTT.

The chain uses TRBV30 and TRBJ2-7; 9 bases map to TRBD2. The CDR3 sequence is 14 residues long. Germline CDR1 is GTSNPN and CDR2 is SVGIG (reference sequence). Germline trimming cut 5 bases from V and 6 bases from J; bases unmatched to any gene: 11. The CDR3 spells CAWGPTSGTGEQYF. CDR3 nucleotides: TGTGCCTGGGGGCCGACTAGCGGTACTGGCGAGCAGTACTTC.

In DNA, the CDR3 is TGTGCCAGCAGTCAGTTACAGGGTCAAGGCTACACCTTC. This sequence encodes CASSQLQGQGYTF. The chain uses TRBV6-5 and TRBJ1-2; D might be TRBD1 (6 bases). Looked up from germline, CDR1 is MNHEY and CDR2 is SVGAGI. The CDR3 is made up of 13 amino acids. The germline V and J ends were trimmed by 5 bases and 8 bases, with 15 bases remaining between them.

The chain recombines TRBV18 with TRBJ1-6; 7 bases are a match to TRBD1. The CDR3 is 15 amino acids. Germline V gives CDR1 KGHSH, CDR2 LQKENI. V was pared by 3 bases and J by 8 bases, with 7 bases of the junction left unmatched. The CDR3: CASSPSIDRDSPLHF. Written as DNA, the CDR3 is TGTGCCAGCTCACCGTCAATTGACAGGGATTCACCCCTCCACTTT.

The V gene is TRBV13, the J gene TRBJ2-1; 7 nucleotides agree with TRBD1. The CDR3 totals 16 residues. With V trimmed by 2 bases and J by 4 bases, 8 bases remained unmatched. Germline CDR1 PRHDT, CDR2 FYEKMQ (reference sequence). CDR3: CASSLYGTDYYNEQFF. CDR3 in DNA: TGTGCCAGCAGCTTATACGGGACAGACTATTACAATGAGCAGTTCTTC.

V usage is TRBV2 and J usage is TRBJ2-1; TRBD1 matches 11 bases. Germline assignment: CDR1 SNHLY and CDR2 FYNNEI. The CDR3 runs to 14 residues. Trimming at V came to 9 bases and at J to 7 bases, leaving 8 bases not matched to a gene. CDR3 nucleotides: TGTGCCAGTTCCGGGACAGGGGGTTGGAATGAGCAGTTCTTC. Protein product: CASSGTGGWNEQFF.

This chain links TRBV5-4 with TRBJ1-5; D unresolved. Trimming took off 0 bases at V and 4 bases at J, with 11 bases between the two ends. The CDR3 totals 15 residues. CDR1 SGHNT and CDR2 YYREEE come from the germline V gene (reference sequence). CDR3: CASSLDGQPNQPQHF. CDR3 in DNA: TGTGCCAGCAGCTTGGATGGGCAGCCTAATCAGCCCCAGCATTTT.

The V and J genes are TRBV9 and TRBJ2-1; 9 nucleotides line up with TRBD2. The CDR3 totals 18 residues. V shed 3 bases and J 3 bases; nucleotides not matched to a gene: 13. CDR1 is SGDLS and CDR2 is YYNGEE in the germline V gene. CDR3: CASSAPLLSGRNYNEQFF. The CDR3 DNA is TGTGCCAGCAGCGCGCCCCTACTTAGCGGGAGAAACTACAATGAGCAGTTCTTC.

This clone was counted many times. This rearrangement joins TRBV18 to TRBJ2-2, with 7 bases fitting TRBD1. The V gene's germline CDR1 is KGHSH and CDR2 LQKENI. The CDR3 is 17 residues long. V lost 0 bases and J lost 0; bases outside the gene matches: 4. The CDR3 loop is CASSPPTGSANTGELFF. The CDR3 DNA reads as TGTGCCAGCTCACCACCGACAGGGAGCGCGAACACCGGGGAGCTGTTTTTT. The full variable domain, in which reference TRBV18 and TRBJ2-2 provide the parts outside the CDR3, is NAGVMQNPRHLVRRRGQEARLRCSPMKGHSHVYWYRQLPEEGLKFMVYLQKENIIDESGMPKERFSAEFPKEGPSILRIQQVVRGDSAAYFCASSPPTGSANTGELFFGEGSRLTVL.

J is TRBJ1-5 and V is TRBV7-6; D is unclear. The length of the CDR3 is 15 residues. Trimming removed 2 bases from V and 3 bases from J, with 11 bases in between. CDR1 and CDR2 from the germline V gene are SGHVS and FNYEAQ. CDR3 in amino acids: CASSLRGIFNQPQHF. The CDR3 DNA sequence: TGTGCCAGCAGCTTAAGAGGGATCTTCAATCAGCCCCAGCATTTT.

The chain combines TRBV29-1 with TRBJ1-2; 7 bases are shared with TRBD1. This CDR3 is built from 14 residues. Germline V CDR1 and CDR2: SQVTM, ANQGSEA. The junction had 12 bases not matched to a gene; V was cut back by 4 bases and J by 7 bases. CDR3 sequence: CSVGTQGRFRGYTF. The DNA for the CDR3 is TGCAGCGTTGGAACACAGGGGAGATTCCGTGGCTACACCTTC.

The chain recombines TRBV7-2 with TRBJ1-1; D unclear. The germline gives CDR1 SGHTA, CDR2 FQGNSA. This CDR3 has 13 amino acids. V dropped 3 bases and J dropped 4 bases, with 9 bases sitting between them. The CDR3 sequence is CASSLLRGTEAFF. CDR3 nucleotide sequence: TGTGCCAGCAGCTTGCTCCGGGGCACTGAAGCTTTCTTT.

As to this clone: This same CDR3 is encoded by further DNA sequences in the sample. This chain joins TRBV15 and TRBJ2-6, with D perhaps matching TRBD2 (6 bases). Trimming left V 0 bases short and J 3 bases short, with 9 bases between. This CDR3 has 16 amino acids. Looked up from germline, CDR1 is LNHNV and CDR2 is YYDKDF (reference sequence). This CDR3 is CATSRDRGSGANVLTF. The CDR3 DNA reads as TGTGCCACCAGCAGAGATCGGGGGAGTGGGGCCAACGTCCTGACTTTC.

The V and J genes are TRBV6-4 and TRBJ1-2, with 8 bases lining up with TRBD1. V gave up 0 bases and J gave up 4 bases; unmatched junction bases: 10. Per the germline V gene, CDR1 is MRHNA and CDR2 is SNTAGT. This CDR3 contains 17 residues. The CDR3 nucleotides read TGTGCCAGCAGTGACTCTGGACAGGGAGGAAGTAGCTATGGCTACACCTTC. Its protein product is CASSDSGQGGSSYGYTF.

The J gene is TRBJ2-7, the V gene TRBV29-1, with 11 bases aligning to TRBD2. This CDR3 contains 13 residues. V was pared by 6 bases and J by 2 bases, with 3 bases of the junction left unmatched. Germline CDR1 reads SQVTM; CDR2 reads ANQGSEA. The CDR3 is CSVTSGAAYEQYF. The CDR3 region has the DNA TGCAGCGTGACTAGCGGGGCCGCCTACGAGCAGTACTTC.

The rearrangement joins TRBV3-1 (or the pseudogene TRBV3-2) to TRBJ2-4; TRBD1 matches at 7 bases. CDR3 size: 15 residues. V lost 4 bases to trimming and J lost 4 bases; unmatched junction nucleotides: 7. Per germline, CDR1 LGHDT and CDR2 YNNKEL (reference sequence). CDR3 sequence reads: CASSLTGTAKNIQYF. In DNA form, the CDR3 reads TGTGCCAGCAGCCTAACCGGGACAGCTAAAAACATTCAGTACTTC.